The clone carrying this TCR beta chain was counted between two and nine times. Its antigen is unknown. This entry is derived from a study of early T cells in non-severe SARS-CoV-2 infection. The TCR library protocol was used to attach unique molecular identifiers. These identifiers were attached to individual cDNA molecules. MiXCR, run by TCRdb on the 5' RACE reads, gives a single entry per CDR3 protein. In the table there are about 77,000 distinct CDR3 sequences, more than 10% of which are singletons. General study results and limits: Database matching using VDJdb favored anti-spike CD8 responses, with private and CD4 specificities left missing.

Per the germline V gene, CDR1 is SGHRS and CDR2 is YFSETQ. This CDR3 region has 15 residues. Trimming took 4 bases from V and 7 from J, leaving 18 bases between them. This receptor was taken from an adult who was a healthcare worker with PCR-confirmed SARS-CoV-2 infection or an uninfected control (not recorded which). The donor label of this sample is uncertain. This chain connects TRBV5-1 to TRBJ2-1, with D possibly TRBD2 on 6 matching bases. The starting material was whole blood, obtained at baseline. The chain's CDR3 is CASSAGTGGVNEQFF. The DNA for the CDR3 is TGCGCCAGCAGCGCAGGGACCGGGGGAGTTAATGAGCAGTTCTTC.